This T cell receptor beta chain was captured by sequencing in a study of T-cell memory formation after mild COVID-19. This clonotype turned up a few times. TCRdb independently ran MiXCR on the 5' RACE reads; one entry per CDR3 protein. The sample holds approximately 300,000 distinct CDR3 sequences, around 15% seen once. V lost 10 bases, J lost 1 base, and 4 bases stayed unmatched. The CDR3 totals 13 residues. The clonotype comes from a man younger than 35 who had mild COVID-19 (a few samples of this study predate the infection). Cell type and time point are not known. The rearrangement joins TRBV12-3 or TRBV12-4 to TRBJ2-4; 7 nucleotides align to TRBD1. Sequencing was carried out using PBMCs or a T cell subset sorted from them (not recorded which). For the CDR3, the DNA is TGTGCCACTACGACAGGGGCCAAAAACATTCAGTACTTC. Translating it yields CATTTGAKNIQYF.